A single sample gave rise to the 15 T cell receptor beta chains below, sequenced in a study of blood T cells in healthy people across ages. It was with a sample-barcoded 5' primer and a J-beta primer mix that a second PCR of about 6 to 12 cycles was run. TCRdb analysed the 5' RACE reads with MiXCR anew, one entry per CDR3 protein. The data hold about 1.5 million distinct CDR3 sequences, with approximately 39% observed a single time. Sequencing input: blood. The receptors stem from a woman between 18 and 30 years old in good health.

The rearrangement joins TRBV27 to TRBJ1-2; D is ambiguous. This CDR3 is 14 amino acids long. Germline assignment: CDR1 MNHEY and CDR2 SMNVEV (reference sequence). Trimming stripped 4 bases from V and 5 bases from J, with 14 bases between. For the CDR3, the DNA is TGTGCCAGCAGTTCCACAGAGGCCCTATATGGCTACACCTTC. Protein sequence: CASSSTEALYGYTF.

The rearrangement links TRBV6-5 to TRBJ2-1, with 8 bases aligning to TRBD1. V dropped 2 bases and J dropped 15; count of bases not matched to a gene: 6. The CDR3 covers 12 residues. CDR1 MNHEY and CDR2 SVGAGI come from the germline V gene. The CDR3 nucleotides read TGTGCCAGCAGTTACGACAGGGGTATTCTGTTCTTC. Protein sequence: CASSYDRGILFF.

The chain uses TRBV30 and TRBJ1-1, with D uncertain. Deletions cut 3 bases from V and 2 bases from J, with 10 bases between. Germline-derived CDR1 and CDR2 are GTSNPN and SVGIG (reference sequence). The CDR3 contains 13 residues. The CDR3 loop reads CAWRILTNTEAFF. As DNA, the CDR3 is TGTGCCTGGAGGATTTTGACCAACACTGAAGCTTTCTTT.

In its sample, this clonotype was seen a few times. This chain links TRBV6-2 or TRBV6-3 with TRBJ1-1, with unresolved D. CDR3 length: 14 amino acids. Per germline, CDR1 MNHEY and CDR2 SVGEGT. The V end was cut by 2 bases, the J end by 0 bases, with 7 bases between. This chain's CDR3 is CASSYTDMNTEAFF. DNA of the CDR3: TGTGCCAGCAGTTACACAGATATGAACACTGAAGCTTTCTTT.

This chain joins TRBV7-9 and TRBJ2-1, with 8 bases that match TRBD2. Losses at the gene ends were 7 bases for V and 6 bases for J; bases not matched to a gene: 8. CDR1 is SEHNR, CDR2 FQNEAQ, per germline (reference sequence). The CDR3 length is 14 residues. The CDR3 is CASTPSAGGNEQFF. The CDR3 DNA is TGTGCCAGCACCCCATCGGCGGGGGGCAATGAGCAGTTCTTC.

This clonotype was found many times. The genes are TRBV7-9 and TRBJ1-2; TRBD1 might be the D (6 bases). Germline CDR1 SEHNR, CDR2 FQNEAQ (reference sequence). V lost 4 bases and J lost 0, with 9 bases in between. This CDR3 has 14 amino acids. The chain's CDR3 is CASSSTGSNYGYTF. The CDR3 DNA follows: TGTGCCAGCAGCTCGACAGGTTCTAACTATGGCTACACCTTC.

The V gene is TRBV2, the J gene TRBJ1-5; D not resolved. Germline CDR1 SNHLY, CDR2 FYNNEI. The CDR3 loop spans 12 amino acids. Trimming removed 4 bases at V and 5 bases at J, with 6 bases between. CDR3 sequence reads: CASSGTDQPQHF. CDR3 coding DNA: TGTGCCAGCAGTGGGACTGATCAGCCCCAGCATTTT.

This sequence joins TRBV27 and TRBJ1-5, with unresolved D. Trimming removed 0 bases from V and 8 bases from J, with 11 bases in between. Germline V lookup: CDR1 MNHEY, CDR2 SMNVEV (reference sequence). The CDR3 runs to 14 residues. CDR3 sequence reads: CASSLSGASEPQHF. The DNA of the CDR3 is TGTGCCAGCAGTTTATCAGGTGCATCAGAGCCCCAGCATTTT.

This clonotype was observed a few times. The V call is TRBV29-1, the J call TRBJ2-7, with TRBD1 as a possible D gene (6 bases). The V gene lost 6 bases and the J gene lost 1 base, with 10 bases spanning the gap. This CDR3 has 12 residues. Looked up from germline, CDR1 is SQVTM and CDR2 is ANQGSEA. The CDR3 here is CSVGDTSYEQYF. The CDR3 nucleotides are TGCAGCGTCGGGGACACATCCTACGAGCAGTACTTC.

The chain employs TRBV7-9 and TRBJ2-7; TRBD1 might be the D (6 bases). CDR1 SEHNR and CDR2 FQNEAQ come from the germline V gene (reference sequence). The ends were cut back, 4 bases at V and 0 bases at J, with 10 bases in the middle. The CDR3 length is 14 residues. The CDR3, as DNA: TGTGCCAGCAGCTCGGCGGACAGCTCCTACGAGCAGTACTTC. This gives the protein CASSSADSSYEQYF.

The sample holds a few counts of this clonotype. The V gene is TRBV20-1, the J gene TRBJ2-1; no reliable D call. The assigned J gene may be wrong: the sequence end matches TRBJ2-7 better. This CDR3 is built from 12 residues. Germline CDR1 and CDR2: DFQATT and SNEGSKA (reference sequence). The CDR3 region is CSARGRYNEQYF. Written as DNA, the CDR3 is TGCAGTGCTAGAGGCAGGTACAATGAGCAGTACTTC.

The chain links TRBV6-1 to TRBJ2-7; TRBD1 matches 7 bases. V trimming: 3 bases; J trimming: 3 bases; junction bases outside the gene matches: 5. This CDR3 has 14 residues. In germline, CDR1 is MNHNS, CDR2 SASEGT. The CDR3 coding sequence is TGTGCCAGCAGTGAGTGGACAGGTTTCTACGAGCAGTACTTC. Its protein is CASSEWTGFYEQYF.

This clonotype turned up a few times. V gene TRBV7-9 combines with J gene TRBJ1-2; possible D gene TRBD1, 5 bases. Germline V gene sequence: CDR1 SEHNR, CDR2 FQNEAQ (reference sequence). This CDR3 region has 15 residues. V lost 5 bases and J 3 bases, leaving 16 bases between the germline ends. In DNA, the CDR3 is TGTGCCAGCAGCCCCAAGGGAGCGGGGGACTATGGCTACACCTTC. Residues: CASSPKGAGDYGYTF.

This chain uses TRBV7-3 with TRBJ2-1; 11 bases line up with TRBD2. V gave up 0 bases and J gave up 6 bases; unmatched junction bases: 4. Per the germline V gene, CDR1 is SGHTA and CDR2 is FQGTGA. This CDR3 comprises 16 residues. This chain's CDR3 is CASSLTAGLAVNEQFF. The CDR3 region has the DNA TGTGCCAGCAGCTTAACCGCGGGACTAGCGGTCAATGAGCAGTTCTTC. Full variable domain (outside the CDR3, taken from reference TRBV7-3 and TRBJ2-1): GAGVSQTPSNKVTEKGKYVELRCDPISGHTALYWYRQSLGQGPEFLIYFQGTGAADDSGLPNDRFFAVRPEGSVSTLKIQRTERGDSAVYLCASSLTAGLAVNEQFFGPGTRLTVL.

This clonotype has just a few counts. This chain uses TRBV12-3 or TRBV12-4 with TRBJ2-1, with D perhaps TRBD1 or TRBD2 (5 bases each). The CDR3 runs to 17 residues. Trimming removed 4 bases from V and 2 bases from J, with 18 bases in between. CDR3 region: CASSSSAGGGAYNEQFF. CDR3 nucleotides: TGTGCCAGCAGTTCGTCCGCGGGTGGGGGAGCCTACAATGAGCAGTTCTTC.